The rows below give T cell receptor beta chains drawn from one sample of a study of cytomegalovirus exposure and HLA in healthy donors. This table comes from immunoSEQ multiplex PCR, and its TCRdb copy is limited to in-frame clones, with some not included. The table lists under 90,000 clones. Sequenced input: PBMCs. The receptors shown here come from a female donor in good health and CMV-seropositive. Both conserved end residues are part of each CDR3. The D gene is left open where the match is weak.

j_gene | v_gene | d_gene | CDR3aa | CDR3nt
TRBJ2-7 | TRBV27 | NA | CASSPSPSYEQYF | TGTGCCAGCAGTCCCTCCCCCTCCTACGAGCAGTACTTC
TRBJ2-3 | TRBV7-2 | TRBD1 | CASSSGTGADTQYF | TGTGCCAGCAGCTCCGGGACAGGGGCCGATACGCAGTATTTT
TRBJ1-2 | TRBV28 | TRBD1 | CASRPSGQGEGCTF | TGTGCCAGCAGACCCTCGGGACAGGGAGAAGGGTGCACCTTC
TRBJ2-2 | TRBV18 | NA | CASSLKGGGTGELFF | TGTGCCAGCTCACTAAAAGGAGGTGGCACCGGGGAGCTGTTTTTT
TRBJ1-3 | TRBV9 | NA | CASSVGQSAGNTIYF | TGTGCCAGCAGCGTAGGACAGTCTGCGGGAAACACCATATATTTT
TRBJ2-2 | TRBV6-5 | NA | CATMDQGWTGELFF | TGTGCCACCATGGACCAGGGGTGGACCGGGGAGCTGTTTTTT
TRBJ1-4 | TRBV15 | NA | CATSRDRIAREKLFF | TGTGCCACCAGCAGAGATAGAATCGCTCGGGAAAAACTGTTTTTT
TRBJ2-3 | TRBV9 | TRBD2 | CASSVYGTTTDTQYF | TGTGCCAGCAGCGTGTACGGGACTACCACAGATACGCAGTATTTT
TRBJ1-6 | TRBV6-1 | NA | CASTESQEHSPLHF | TGTGCCAGCACTGAATCACAGGAACATTCACCCCTCCACTTT
TRBJ2-7 | TRBV9 | TRBD1 | CASSVDDRGLSYEQYF | TGTGCCAGCAGCGTAGACGACAGGGGGCTTTCCTACGAGCAGTACTTC
TRBJ1-2 | TRBV18 | NA | CASSPLSTVNLYGYTF | TGTGCCAGCTCACCACTTTCGACAGTCAACCTCTATGGCTACACCTTC
TRBJ2-7 | TRBV5-1 | TRBD2 | CASSPALAGGSYEQYF | TGCGCCAGCAGCCCGGCCCTAGCGGGAGGGTCCTACGAGCAGTACTTC
TRBJ2-2 | TRBV29-1 | TRBD2 | CSVASLAGPTSGELFF | TGCAGCGTTGCTTCGCTAGCGGGACCTACCTCGGGGGAGCTGTTTTTT
TRBJ2-7 | TRBV6-1 | TRBD2 | CASIRSGSSYEQYF | TGTGCCAGCATACGGAGCGGGAGCTCCTACGAGCAGTACTTC
TRBJ1-2 | TRBV4-3 | NA | CASSRQVIPNYGYTF | TGCGCCAGCAGCCGGCAGGTCATCCCTAACTATGGCTACACCTTC